The clone carrying this T cell receptor (beta chain) has a handful of counts. Trimming cost V 2 bases and J 2 bases; bases outside gene matches: 3. The germline V gene encodes CDR1 GTSNPN and CDR2 SVGIG (reference sequence). CDR3 length: 14 amino acids. This entry belongs to a study of OX40 agonist ivuxolimab in advanced cancers. The data were produced by immunoSEQ multiplex PCR, yet TCRdb's version contains in-frame clones alone and is incomplete. The sample records approximately 82,000 clones, 70% to 90% being singletons. It was autoimmune disease history or systemic immunosuppression that excluded patients. Blood draws occurred at baseline, cycle 4 day 1, and cycle 7 day 1.

The chain employs TRBV30 and TRBJ1-3, with TRBD1 identical over 7 bases. The sample consisted of CD4+ or CD8+ T cells sorted from blood, taken in a trial of the OX40 agonist ivuxolimab. The sequence was collected from an adult with an advanced solid tumor such as melanoma, head and neck, liver or kidney cancer. Here the CDR3 DNA reads TGTGCCTGGAGTCAGGGGGGACCTGGAAACACCATATATTTT. Translating gives CAWSQGGPGNTIYF.